This T cell receptor beta chain was captured by sequencing in a study of T cells expressing NK-cell markers. Study-wide context: The TCR beta repertoires originated in sorted CD3+CD56+NKG2C+, CD3+CD56+NKG2C- and CD3+CD56-NKG2C+ T cells.

There are 13 residues in the CDR3. Germline CDR1 is DFQATT and CDR2 is SNEGSKA (reference sequence). Points from the study as a whole: Where a handful of donors were concerned, these clonotypes also led the CD3+CD56-NKG2C+ fraction. Six donors had dominant NKG2C+ clonotypes that comprised roughly 1.0-8% of their CD8+ T cells.

TCRdb reprocessed the 5' RACE reads; each CDR3 protein has one entry and no DNA is given. The sample table sets out around 470,000 distinct CDR3 sequences. A word on this clonotype: As yet, its antigen is unknown.

Material for sequencing was blood T cells: a sorted CD56 or NKG2C T cell subset, CD4+ or CD8+ T cells, or bulk PBMC T cells (not recorded which). This receptor was taken from a woman in her forties or fifties in good health. The gene calls are TRBV20-1 and TRBJ2-7. The CDR3 spells CSASRQGPDEQYF.